The 24 T cell receptor beta chains below all came from one sample that was sequenced in a study of blood T cell repertoires in COVID-19. Produced via immunoSEQ multiplex PCR; TCRdb's table is partial and in-frame only. The sample has some 90,000 clones; roughly 90% are singletons. Material for sequencing was peripheral blood. Every receptor here comes from a man aged 50 or older with COVID-19, enrolled during active disease.

This chain links TRBV9 with TRBJ2-1, with 15 bases fitting TRBD2. Germline V gene sequence: CDR1 SGDLS, CDR2 YYNGEE. This CDR3 is built from 18 residues. With 0 bases clipped from V and 2 bases from J, the junction kept 3 bases outside the gene matches. The CDR3 loop is CASSVAGTSGGPYNEQFF. CDR3 nucleotide sequence: TGTGCCAGCAGCGTAGCCGGGACTAGCGGGGGGCCCTACAATGAGCAGTTCTTC.

This chain joins TRBV14 and TRBJ2-4; 10 bases align to TRBD1. The V gene's germline CDR1 is SGHDN and CDR2 FVKESK. CDR3 length: 14 residues. V gave up 5 bases and J gave up 6 bases; unmatched junction bases: 4. The CDR3 is CASSLRDRGNIQYF. CDR3 coding DNA: TGTGCCAGCAGCTTAAGGGACAGGGGAAACATTCAGTACTTC.

This rearrangement joins TRBV27 to TRBJ2-2, with 10 bases aligning to TRBD1. CDR1 is MNHEY and CDR2 is SMNVEV in the germline V gene (reference sequence). Germline trimming cut 6 bases from V and 6 bases from J; bases unmatched to any gene: 10. The length of the CDR3 is 16 residues. CDR3 loop: CASRGWGTGVPGELFF. In DNA form, the CDR3 reads TGTGCCAGCAGGGGCTGGGGGACAGGGGTCCCCGGGGAGCTGTTTTTT.

The V and J genes are TRBV4-2 and TRBJ2-1; D may be TRBD1 (5 bases). V shed 1 base and J shed 5 bases, with 15 bases lying between them. This CDR3 contains 16 residues. Germline V gives CDR1 LGHNA, CDR2 YNFKEQ. The DNA of the CDR3 is TGTGCCAGCAGCCAAGCGGTTAGGGGTGGCGACAATGAGCAGTTCTTC. Amino acids: CASSQAVRGGDNEQFF.

This chain joins TRBV18 and TRBJ2-3; 14 bases fit TRBD2. Germline CDR1 KGHSH, CDR2 LQKENI. The junction had 5 bases not matched to a gene; V was cut back by 3 bases and J by 6 bases. This CDR3 comprises 16 residues. CDR3 nucleotide sequence: TGTGCCAGCTCACCCGGGACTAGCGGGGGAGGCGATACGCAGTATTTT. This sequence encodes CASSPGTSGGGDTQYF.

The V and J genes are TRBV11-3 and TRBJ1-1; D call uncertain. There are 13 residues in the CDR3. Germline V gives CDR1 SGHNT, CDR2 YENEEA. V was shortened by 5 bases and J by 2 bases, with 9 bases between the two germline ends. The CDR3 loop is CASSHDTNTEAFF. The CDR3 nucleotides read TGTGCCAGCAGCCATGACACAAACACTGAAGCTTTCTTT.

The chain links TRBV4-2 to TRBJ2-3; TRBD1 might be the D (5 bases). This CDR3 region has 16 residues. Trimming took 3 bases from V and 4 from J, leaving 17 bases between them. Germline V gene data show CDR1 as LGHNA and CDR2 as YNFKEQ. DNA of the CDR3: TGTGCCAGCAGCCATCGCAGGCAGGGAAGGGCAGATACGCAGTATTTT. Its protein is CASSHRRQGRADTQYF.

The V call is TRBV29-1, the J call TRBJ1-2; 7 nucleotides agree with TRBD1. The CDR3 has 13 amino acids. Germline CDR1 reads SQVTM; CDR2 reads ANQGSEA. The ends lost 7 bases at V and 2 bases at J; junction bases unmatched: 7. The CDR3 nucleotides read TGCAGCGCTGCGGGGGGACAGAACTATGGCTACACCTTC. Translation: CSAAGGQNYGYTF.

This rearrangement joins TRBV10-1 to TRBJ2-1; 9 positions agree with TRBD2. CDR1 is WNHNN, CDR2 SYGVQD, per germline (reference sequence). The CDR3 contains 15 residues. V was clipped by 4 bases and J by 8 bases; unmatched bases: 9. In DNA form, the CDR3 reads TGCGCCAGCAGTGCCAATAGCGGCGGGGGGGATGAGCAGTTCTTC. Residues: CASSANSGGGDEQFF.

The genes are TRBV5-1 and TRBJ2-2; 9 bases are a match to TRBD2. J was trimmed by 4 bases and V by 4 bases; bases with no gene match: 8. The CDR3 runs 16 residues. Germline lookup yields CDR1 SGHRS and CDR2 YFSETQ. The chain's CDR3 is CASSPLAGGPTGELFF. DNA of the CDR3: TGCGCCAGCAGCCCTCTGGCGGGGGGGCCCACCGGGGAGCTGTTTTTT.

This chain uses TRBV7-2 with TRBJ2-7; TRBD1 matches at 8 bases. The germline CDR1 and CDR2 sequences are SGHTA and FQGNSA. CDR3 length equals 17 residues. V gave up 0 bases and J gave up 4 bases; unmatched junction bases: 11. The CDR3 here is CASSLAGSGQGIYEQYF. Written as DNA, the CDR3 is TGTGCCAGCAGCTTAGCAGGAAGTGGACAGGGTATTTACGAGCAGTACTTC.

This chain connects TRBV10-2 to TRBJ2-5; D possibly corresponds to TRBD2 (6 bases). The CDR3 covers 13 residues. CDR1 WSHSY and CDR2 SAAADI come from the germline V gene. Deletions cut 8 bases from V and 2 bases from J, with 12 bases between. This CDR3 is CASSGTPQETQYF. CDR3 coding DNA: TGCGCCAGCTCGGGGACTCCTCAAGAGACCCAGTACTTC.

The genes are TRBV6-6 and TRBJ1-3, with a weak D call TRBD1 (6 bases). Trimming left V 2 bases short and J 4 bases short, with 15 bases between. The CDR3 is 16 residues long. CDR1 and CDR2 (germline): MNHNY, SVGAGI (reference sequence). CDR3 protein: CASSYTGRGSGNTIYF. The CDR3 DNA reads as TGTGCCAGCAGTTACACAGGCAGGGGATCAGGAAACACCATATATTTT.

The chain employs TRBV6-5 and TRBJ1-1; D ambiguous. Trimming removed 6 bases from V and 2 bases from J, with 10 bases in between. Germline V gene lookup returns CDR1 MNHEY and CDR2 SVGAGI. The CDR3 loop spans 13 amino acids. CDR3 sequence: CASSHGGNTEAFF. The CDR3 bases are TGTGCCAGCAGCCATGGCGGTAACACTGAAGCTTTCTTT.

The chain joins TRBV18 to TRBJ1-5; D possibly corresponds to TRBD1 (6 bases). V gave up 6 bases and J gave up 0 bases, with 12 bases separating them. The CDR3 has 15 residues. Germline V CDR1 and CDR2: KGHSH, LQKENI. This CDR3 reads CASSLGQSSNQPQHF. The CDR3 nucleotides are TGTGCCAGCTCTCTAGGACAGAGTAGCAATCAGCCCCAGCATTTT.

The chain carries TRBV2 and TRBJ2-7; a possible D gene is TRBD2 (5 bases). Trimming cost V 3 bases and J 2 bases, with 11 bases left between them. The CDR3 has 14 residues. CDR1 SNHLY and CDR2 FYNNEI come from the germline V gene. Here the CDR3 reads CASSERSGTYEQYF. The CDR3 bases are TGTGCCAGCAGTGAGAGGTCCGGGACCTACGAGCAGTACTTC.

CDR3 DNA: TGTGCCAGCTCACCAGAGAAGCAGGTCTGGTACTTC. Its translation: CASSPEKQVWYF. V is TRBV18 and J is TRBJ2-7; D unclear. Trimming removed 2 bases at V and 12 bases at J, with 14 bases between. This CDR3 has 12 amino acids. Per germline, CDR1 KGHSH and CDR2 LQKENI.

This clone was detected only a few times. This chain connects TRBV3-1 (or the pseudogene TRBV3-2) to TRBJ1-4; D not resolved. V shed 4 bases and J shed 6 bases, with 9 bases lying between them. Per the germline V gene, CDR1 is LGHDT and CDR2 is YNNKEL (reference sequence). The CDR3 has 13 amino acids. CDR3 sequence (DNA): TGTGCCAGCAGCCCCGGGTGGTATGAAAAACTGTTTTTT. Translating gives CASSPGWYEKLFF.

The table lists this clone with a few counts. One junction end does not reproduce the germline sequence, and a read error may be involved. The chain links TRBV6-2 or TRBV6-3 to TRBJ1-5; TRBD1 aligns across 8 bases. Germline loops: CDR1 MNHEY, CDR2 SVGEGT. This CDR3 spans 12 amino acids. CDR3 loop: CASSNEIGTGYF. The DNA of the CDR3 is TGTGCCAGCAGTAACGAAATCGGGACAGGATATTTT.

In this sample, this clone turned up once. This sequence joins TRBV4-2 and TRBJ1-1; 7 bases match TRBD1. Losses at the gene ends were 4 bases for V and 1 base for J; bases not matched to a gene: 12. The CDR3 runs 17 residues. CDR1 and CDR2 from the germline V gene are LGHNA and YNFKEQ. The CDR3 sequence: CASSPTGAQVGNTEAFF. In DNA form, the CDR3 reads TGTGCCAGCAGCCCAACAGGGGCGCAAGTTGGGAACACTGAAGCTTTCTTT.

The chain carries TRBV2 and TRBJ2-7, with 7 bases fitting TRBD2. From germline, CDR1 is SNHLY and CDR2 FYNNEI. The length of the CDR3 is 14 residues. Trimming at V came to 4 bases and at J to 1 base, leaving 4 bases not matched to a gene. In DNA, the CDR3 is TGTGCCAGCAGTGGCCTAGCGGCATCCTACGAGCAGTACTTC. Translation: CASSGLAASYEQYF.

This chain connects TRBV7-9 to TRBJ1-2; D not certain. In germline, CDR1 is SEHNR, CDR2 FQNEAQ (reference sequence). The CDR3 is 13 residues long. The V gene lost 1 base and the J gene lost 10 bases, with 13 bases spanning the gap. The DNA for the CDR3 is TGTGCCAGCAGCTTAGGAGACACTGATGACTACACCTTC. Its protein is CASSLGDTDDYTF.

This chain links TRBV14 with TRBJ1-3; no clear D gene. The germline CDR1 and CDR2 sequences are SGHDN and FVKESK. V was clipped by 2 bases and J by 3 bases, with 14 bases between them. The CDR3 is 16 residues long. As DNA, the CDR3 is TGTGCCAGCAGCCAAATGACGTCGAGGATTGGAAACACCATATATTTT. As protein: CASSQMTSRIGNTIYF.

The chain joins TRBV15 to TRBJ1-5; D gene ambiguous. Germline V lookup: CDR1 LNHNV, CDR2 YYDKDF (reference sequence). Trimming removed 0 bases from V and 5 bases from J, with 8 bases in between. The CDR3 runs to 14 residues. The CDR3 region is CATSRDSSYQPQHF. The DNA of the CDR3 is TGTGCCACCAGCAGAGATTCGAGTTATCAGCCCCAGCATTTT. Drawing the rest from reference TRBV15 and TRBJ1-5, the complete variable domain is DAMVIQNPRYQVTQFGKPVTLSCSQTLNHNVMYWYQQKSSQAPKLLFHYYDKDFNNEADTPDNFQSRRPNTSFCFLDIRSPGLGDTAMYLCATSRDSSYQPQHFGDGTRLSIL.